A single T cell receptor (beta chain) is shown here with its context. Its antigen is unknown. From germline, CDR1 is SGHVS and CDR2 FNYEAQ. The CDR3 runs 14 residues. With V trimmed by 2 bases and J by 5 bases, 5 bases remained unmatched. The sample originates from a study of vaccination effects on CD4 cells after COVID-19. Study-wide results and caveats: After vaccination, at late timepoints, clones induced by infection and by vaccine contracted markedly.

Method: immunoSEQ multiplex PCR; TCRdb's copy keeps in-frame clones and lacks some. Here the sample spans roughly 73,000 clones, around 70% being singletons. ViraFEST assay sequencing came after antigen-specific CD4+ T cells were expanded with viral peptide pools. Investigators separated out CD4+ T cells once more than nine days of culture had passed. This individual contracted SARS-CoV-2 between March and December 2020, as verified by PCR. The J gene is TRBJ2-5, the V gene TRBV7-6, with 7 bases identical to TRBD2. This specimen was CD4+ T cells from PBMCs cultured with HIV peptides, taken before COVID-19 vaccination. Subset defined: HIV-1 Nef peptide pool negative control/reference culture. The sequence derives from a human donor who had a prior SARS-CoV-2 infection. The CDR3 sequence is CASSLRPGRETQYF. The CDR3 nucleotides read TGTGCCAGCAGCTTACGCCCCGGGAGGGAGACCCAGTACTTC.